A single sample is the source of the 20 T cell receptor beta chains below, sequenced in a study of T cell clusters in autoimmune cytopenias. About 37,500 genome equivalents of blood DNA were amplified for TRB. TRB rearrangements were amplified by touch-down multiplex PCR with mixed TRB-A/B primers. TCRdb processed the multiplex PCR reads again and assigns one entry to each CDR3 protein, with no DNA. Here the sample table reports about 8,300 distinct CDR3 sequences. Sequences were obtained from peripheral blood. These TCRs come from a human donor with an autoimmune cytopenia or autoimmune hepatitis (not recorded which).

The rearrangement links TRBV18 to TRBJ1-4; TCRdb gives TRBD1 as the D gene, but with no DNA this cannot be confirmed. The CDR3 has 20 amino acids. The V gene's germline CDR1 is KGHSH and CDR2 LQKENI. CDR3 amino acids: CASSLNHVTFVQGNNEKLFF.

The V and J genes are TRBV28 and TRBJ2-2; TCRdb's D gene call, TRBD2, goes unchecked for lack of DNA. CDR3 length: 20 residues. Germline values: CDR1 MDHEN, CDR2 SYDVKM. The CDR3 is CASSHRWGRASGRNTGELFF.

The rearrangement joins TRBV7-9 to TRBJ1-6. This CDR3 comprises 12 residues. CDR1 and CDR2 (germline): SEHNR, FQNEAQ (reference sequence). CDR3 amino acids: CASSLGNSPLHF.

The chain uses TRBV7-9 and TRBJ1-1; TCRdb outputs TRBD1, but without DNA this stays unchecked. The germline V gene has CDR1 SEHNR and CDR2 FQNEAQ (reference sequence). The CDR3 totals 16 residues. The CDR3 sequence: CASSLASGGLFTEAFF.

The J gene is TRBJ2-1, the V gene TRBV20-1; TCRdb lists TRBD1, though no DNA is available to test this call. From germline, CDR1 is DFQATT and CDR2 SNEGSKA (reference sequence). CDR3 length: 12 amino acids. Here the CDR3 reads CSVNRGEIEQFF.

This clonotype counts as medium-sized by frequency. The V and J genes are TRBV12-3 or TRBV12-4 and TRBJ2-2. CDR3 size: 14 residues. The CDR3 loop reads CASSSDANTGELFF.

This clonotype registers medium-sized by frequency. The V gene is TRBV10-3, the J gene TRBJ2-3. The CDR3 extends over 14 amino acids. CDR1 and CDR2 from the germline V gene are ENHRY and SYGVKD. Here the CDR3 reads CAISEGLSTDTQYF.

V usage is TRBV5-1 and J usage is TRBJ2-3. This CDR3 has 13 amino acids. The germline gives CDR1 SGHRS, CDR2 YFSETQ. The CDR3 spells CASSFQGTDTQYF.

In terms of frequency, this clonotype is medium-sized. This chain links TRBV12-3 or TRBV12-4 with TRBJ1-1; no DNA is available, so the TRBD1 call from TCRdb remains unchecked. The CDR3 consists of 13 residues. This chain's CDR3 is CASSPRGGTEAFF.

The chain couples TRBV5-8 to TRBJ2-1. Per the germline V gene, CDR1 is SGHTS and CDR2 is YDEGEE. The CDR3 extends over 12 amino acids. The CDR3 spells CASSLFAKEQFF.

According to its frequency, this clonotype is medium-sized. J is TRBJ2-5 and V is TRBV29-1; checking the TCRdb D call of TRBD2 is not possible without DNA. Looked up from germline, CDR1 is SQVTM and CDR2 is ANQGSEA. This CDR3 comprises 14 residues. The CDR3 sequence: CSVAWEVSQETQYF.

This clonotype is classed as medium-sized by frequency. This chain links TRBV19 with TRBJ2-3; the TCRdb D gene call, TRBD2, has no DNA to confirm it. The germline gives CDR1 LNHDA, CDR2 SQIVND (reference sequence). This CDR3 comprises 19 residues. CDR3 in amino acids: CASSTPSGRAEPSTDTQYF. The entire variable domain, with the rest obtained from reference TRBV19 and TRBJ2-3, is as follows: DGGITQSPKYLFRKEGQNVTLSCEQNLNHDAMYWYRQDPGQGLRLIYYSQIVNDFQKGDIAEGYSVSREKKESFPLTVTSAQKNPTAFYLCASSTPSGRAEPSTDTQYFGPGTRLTVL.

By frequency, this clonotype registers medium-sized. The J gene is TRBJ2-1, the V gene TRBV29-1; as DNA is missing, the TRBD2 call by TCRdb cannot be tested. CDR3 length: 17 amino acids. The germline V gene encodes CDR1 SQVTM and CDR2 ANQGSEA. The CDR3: CSVEERGLAGGYNEQFF.

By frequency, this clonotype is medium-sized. The CDR3 loop reads CAWSGGQGRNTIYF. The genes are TRBV30 and TRBJ1-3; TCRdb lists TRBD1, though no DNA is available to test this call. The CDR3 length is 14 residues. Germline V gives CDR1 GTSNPN, CDR2 SVGIG (reference sequence).

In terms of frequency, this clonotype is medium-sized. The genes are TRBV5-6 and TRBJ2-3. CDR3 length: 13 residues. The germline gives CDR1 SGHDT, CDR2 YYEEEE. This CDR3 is CASSSGWGGTQYF. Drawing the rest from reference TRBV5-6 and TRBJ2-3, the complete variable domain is DAGVTQSPTHLIKTRGQQVTLRCSPKSGHDTVSWYQQALGQGPQFIFQYYEEEERQRGNFPDRFSGHQFPNYSSELNVNALLLGDSALYLCASSSGWGGTQYFGPGTRLTVL.

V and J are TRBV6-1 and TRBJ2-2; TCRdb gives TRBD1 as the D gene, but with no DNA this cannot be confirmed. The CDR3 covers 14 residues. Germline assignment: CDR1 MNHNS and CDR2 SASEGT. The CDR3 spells CASIEFGGTGELFF.

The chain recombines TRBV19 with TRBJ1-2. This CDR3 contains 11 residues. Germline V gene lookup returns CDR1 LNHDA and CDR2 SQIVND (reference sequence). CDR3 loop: CASSISEGYTF. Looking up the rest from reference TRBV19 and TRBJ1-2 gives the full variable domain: DGGITQSPKYLFRKEGQNVTLSCEQNLNHDAMYWYRQDPGQGLRLIYYSQIVNDFQKGDIAEGYSVSREKKESFPLTVTSAQKNPTAFYLCASSISEGYTFGSGTRLTVV.

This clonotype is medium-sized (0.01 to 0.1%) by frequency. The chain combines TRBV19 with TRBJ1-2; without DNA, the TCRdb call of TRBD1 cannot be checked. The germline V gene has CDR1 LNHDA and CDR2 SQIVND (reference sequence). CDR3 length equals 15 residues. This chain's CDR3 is CASSISGQGIFGYTF.

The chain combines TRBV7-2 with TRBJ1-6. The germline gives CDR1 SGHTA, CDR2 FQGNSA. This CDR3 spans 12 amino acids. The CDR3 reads CASSPEYSPLHF.

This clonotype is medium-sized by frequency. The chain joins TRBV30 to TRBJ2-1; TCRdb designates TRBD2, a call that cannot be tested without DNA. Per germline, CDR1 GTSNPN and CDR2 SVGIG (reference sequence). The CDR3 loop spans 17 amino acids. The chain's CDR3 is CAWRRGPSGGFYNEQFF.